This TCR beta chain was found in a study of shared clonotypes between healthy human individuals. Background on the study: Per-donor plates numbered three CD4 naive, three CD4 memory, two CD8 naive and one CD8 memory. Overall study results and limits: Non-shared clonotypes had lower generation probabilities than clonotypes shared by all four sorted-subset donors.

This clone was counted a few times. The antigen is unknown. An assay was performed, and its level was deep. Over several immunoSEQ plates, each subset's genomic DNA was distributed in even portions. Sequenced by immunoSEQ multiplex PCR; TCRdb stores in-frame clones only, minus some. The sample holds about a million clones, approximately 77% seen once. The sequence was obtained from a man aged 18-30 years in good health. Some clones in this sample may be carry-over from other donors' samples. Sequences were obtained from memory CD4+ T cells from PBMCs. The sample's subset: CD45RA-negative fraction.

The CDR3 loop reads CASSPVGQGVEQYF. The CDR3 nucleotides are TGTGCCAGCAGCCCGGTGGGGCAGGGTGTCGAGCAGTACTTC. The chain carries TRBV13 and TRBJ2-7; possible D gene TRBD1, 5 bases. Germline assignment: CDR1 PRHDT and CDR2 FYEKMQ (reference sequence). The V end lost 5 bases, the J end lost 6 bases, and 17 bases lay between the germline ends. The CDR3 loop spans 14 amino acids.